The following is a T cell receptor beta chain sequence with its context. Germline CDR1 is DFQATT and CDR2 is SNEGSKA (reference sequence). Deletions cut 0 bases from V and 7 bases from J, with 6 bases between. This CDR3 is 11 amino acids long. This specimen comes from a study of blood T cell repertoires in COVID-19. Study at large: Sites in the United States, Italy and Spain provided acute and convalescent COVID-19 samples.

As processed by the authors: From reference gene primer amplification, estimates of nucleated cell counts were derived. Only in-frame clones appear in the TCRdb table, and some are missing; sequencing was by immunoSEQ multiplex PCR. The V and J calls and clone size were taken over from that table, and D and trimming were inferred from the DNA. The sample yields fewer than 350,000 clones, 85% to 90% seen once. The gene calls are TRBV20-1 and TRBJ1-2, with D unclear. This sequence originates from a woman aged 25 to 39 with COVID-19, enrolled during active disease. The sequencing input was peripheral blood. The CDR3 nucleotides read TGCAGTGCTAGAGATCCAGTTGGCTACACCTTC. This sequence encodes CSARDPVGYTF.